This TCR beta chain was captured by sequencing in a study of T cells after yellow fever vaccination (dated by TCRdb to the late 2010s). For context, the study as a whole: Libraries from fractions with low cell numbers were prepared with the SMART-Seq v4 Ultra Low Input RNA kit. To track T-cell clones before and after primary and booster YFV17D yellow fever vaccination, bulk TCR alpha and beta repertoires were sequenced longitudinally. Two healthy male donors, one aged 18 to 30 and one aged 30 to 39 years, were included in the cohort. Blood samples were taken at several timepoints before and after primary and secondary immunization, and bulk PBMC replicates and cell subsets were isolated.

Here is what the overall study found, with its caveats: After the booster, most clones that had expanded after primary vaccination were detected again (roughly 96% of CD4 and 70% to 90% of CD8), suggesting broad maintenance of memory. Computational filtering was required because FACS-sorted repertoires could contain abundant contaminating clonotypes from the bulk population. A small share of clonotypes occurred in both CD4 and CD8 compartments, likely arising from convergent recombination. Compared with the primary T-cell response, the secondary T-cell response was faster but weaker, reaching its peak on day 5 rather than on day 15. Because only two donors were included in the study, the extent to which the findings can be generalized is limited.

This specimen's treatment or condition label, per the study, means: live attenuated yellow fever vaccine strain. PBMCs were isolated from peripheral blood using a standard Ficoll-Paque protocol. Dynabeads CD4 and CD8 positive selection kits were used to isolate CD4 and CD8 T-cell fractions. TriZol was used to extract RNA from bulk PBMCs, CD4 and CD8 fractions, and dextramer-positive and dextramer-negative fractions. The junction carries 9 bases between V and J, which are trimmed by 0 bases and 6 bases respectively. CDR3 length: 13 amino acids, cysteine to phenylalanine. The CDR3 DNA has 39 bases and is translated from base 1. The germline V gene supplies CDR1 MNHEY and CDR2 SVGEGT. TCR cDNA was synthesized by 5'RACE template switching, which introduced a universal primer site and unique molecular identifiers. Priming of cDNA synthesis was performed from both the TCR alpha and TCR beta constant segments. Libraries were amplified in two PCR steps, with sample barcodes and sequencing adapters added in the second step. Libraries were sequenced on Illumina HiSeq 2500 (2x100 bp) or NovaSeq (2x150 bp). In the original analysis: MIGEC handled demultiplexing of reads and collapsing into UMI consensus sequences, while MiXCR performed V(D)J alignment. Vaccine-responding clonotypes were defined with edgeR using replicate PBMC samples, requiring FDR below 0.01 and a log2 fold change above 5 up to day 15. Bulk clonotypes were assigned CD4 or CD8 identity according to which sequenced CD4 or CD8 repertoire held them at higher abundance. TCRdb reprocessing: public reads trimmed at Q25 with fastp, clones called with MiXCR, in-frame beta chains kept. All rows with the same CDR3 protein become a single entry with the most common DNA and genes. The V and J calls, along with clone size, are taken from TCRdb and not from the paper's own processing. In this sample the table shows 150,000 to 200,000 distinct CDR3 sequences, approximately 6.2% of which occur a single time. Just under 3% of the sample is taken by the ten largest.

In this sample, this clonotype turned up many times. What this receptor recognizes is not known. No much larger clonotype is one base removed from it; base qualities were not supplied. The V and J genes are TRBV6-2 or TRBV6-3 and TRBJ2-7, with the D segment possibly TRBD1 or TRBD2, each aligning over 5 bases. This receptor was obtained from a man younger than 30 who received the YFV17D yellow fever vaccine. Sequences were derived from CD4+ T cells sorted from PBMCs, sampled on the day of the first yellow fever vaccination. CDR3 reads: CASSYSRDAEQYF. The DNA is as follows: TGTGCCAGCAGTTACTCTCGGGACGCCGAGCAGTACTTC.